This T cell receptor (beta chain) was documented in a study of blood T cell repertoires in COVID-19. Overall study: Samples representing acute and convalescent COVID-19 were sourced from the United States, Italy and Spain. Nucleic acid was either cDNA or gDNA, and it came from T cells, B-cell-depleted T cells, or PBMCs.

During active infection, Seattle patients enrolled and were then monitored through disease. Original processing notes: Using reference gene primer amplification, nucleated cell counts were estimated. Profiled with immunoSEQ multiplex PCR; TCRdb holds only in-frame clones, not every one. The DNA was the basis for D and trimming; V, J and clone size are from that table. This sample has approximately 78,000 clones, with roughly nine tenths found just once. This CDR3 has 13 residues. CDR1 is LNHDA and CDR2 is SQIVND in the germline V gene (reference sequence). The V gene lost 10 bases and the J gene lost 6 bases, with 19 bases spanning the gap.

The rearrangement joins TRBV19 to TRBJ2-7; TRBD1 might be the D (6 bases). The sample comprised peripheral blood. The clonotype comes from a man between 45 and 60 years old with COVID-19, enrolled during active disease. This chain's CDR3 is CATAETGGAEQYF. CDR3 bases: TGTGCCACCGCCGAGACAGGAGGCGCCGAGCAGTACTTC.